This T cell receptor (beta chain) was observed in a study of cytomegalovirus exposure and HLA in healthy donors. Study-wide results and limits: Cytomegalovirus status was reportedly diagnosed by the classifier with high sensitivity and specificity. Subsequent analysis found a tendency for first-cohort TCR clusters to co-occur within the 95 to 150 validation repertoires.

Clones were read by immunoSEQ multiplex PCR, and TCRdb kept only the in-frame ones, dropping some. The data contain 130,000 to 150,000 clones, roughly 89% of them singletons. Germline trimming cut 3 bases from V and 5 bases from J; bases unmatched to any gene: 9. CDR1 and CDR2 (germline): KGHSH, LQKENI. The CDR3 loop spans 16 amino acids. Of note for this clone: The antigen remains undetermined.

Input material: PBMCs. The source is a woman between 18 and 30 years old in good health and CMV-seropositive. The gene calls are TRBV18 and TRBJ2-5, with 10 bases lining up with TRBD1. The CDR3 loop reads CASSPLGTGVGETQYF. CDR3 nucleotides: TGTGCCAGCTCACCCCTCGGGACAGGGGTAGGGGAGACCCAGTACTTC.